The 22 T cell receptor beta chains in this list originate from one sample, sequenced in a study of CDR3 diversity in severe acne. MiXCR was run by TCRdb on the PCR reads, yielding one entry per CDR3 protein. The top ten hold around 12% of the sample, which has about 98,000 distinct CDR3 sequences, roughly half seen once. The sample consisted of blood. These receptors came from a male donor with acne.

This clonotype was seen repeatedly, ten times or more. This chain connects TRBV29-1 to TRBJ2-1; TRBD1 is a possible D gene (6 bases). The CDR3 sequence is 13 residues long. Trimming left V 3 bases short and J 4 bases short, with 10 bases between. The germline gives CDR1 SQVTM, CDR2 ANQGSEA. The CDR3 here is CSVDRGVYNEQFF. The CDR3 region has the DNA TGCAGCGTTGACAGGGGCGTTTACAATGAGCAGTTCTTC.

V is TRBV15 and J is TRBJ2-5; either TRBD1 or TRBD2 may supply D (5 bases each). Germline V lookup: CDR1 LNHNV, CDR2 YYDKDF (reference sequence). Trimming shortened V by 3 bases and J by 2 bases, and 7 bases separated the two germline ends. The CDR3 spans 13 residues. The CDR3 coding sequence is TGTGCCACCAGCAGGGGGACGCAAGAGACCCAGTACTTC. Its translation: CATSRGTQETQYF.

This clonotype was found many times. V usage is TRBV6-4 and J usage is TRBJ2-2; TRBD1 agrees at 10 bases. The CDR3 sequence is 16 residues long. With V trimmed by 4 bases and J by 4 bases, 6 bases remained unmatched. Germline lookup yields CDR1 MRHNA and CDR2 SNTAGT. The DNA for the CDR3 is TGTGCCAGCAGTGTTTCGGGACAGGGGACCACCGGGGAGCTGTTTTTT. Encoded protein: CASSVSGQGTTGELFF.

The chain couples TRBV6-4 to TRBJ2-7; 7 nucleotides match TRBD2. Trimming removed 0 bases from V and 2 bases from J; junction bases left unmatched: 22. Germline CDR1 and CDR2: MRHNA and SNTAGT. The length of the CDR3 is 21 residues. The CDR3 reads CASSDSITGGNTGDPTYEQYF. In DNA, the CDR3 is TGTGCCAGCAGTGACTCGATTACCGGGGGGAACACCGGGGATCCTACCTACGAGCAGTACTTC.

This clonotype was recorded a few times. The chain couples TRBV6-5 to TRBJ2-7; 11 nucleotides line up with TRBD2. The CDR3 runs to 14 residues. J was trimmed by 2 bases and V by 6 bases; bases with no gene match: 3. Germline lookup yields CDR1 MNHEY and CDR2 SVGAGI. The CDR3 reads CASRGTSGPYEQYF. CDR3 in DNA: TGTGCCAGCAGGGGGACTAGCGGCCCCTACGAGCAGTACTTC.

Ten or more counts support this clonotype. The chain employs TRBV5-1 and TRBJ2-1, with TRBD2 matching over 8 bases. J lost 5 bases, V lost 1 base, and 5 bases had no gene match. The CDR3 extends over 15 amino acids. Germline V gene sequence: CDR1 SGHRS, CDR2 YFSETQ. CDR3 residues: CASSLTSGYHNEQFF. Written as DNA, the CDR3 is TGCGCCAGCAGCTTGACTAGCGGTTACCACAATGAGCAGTTCTTC. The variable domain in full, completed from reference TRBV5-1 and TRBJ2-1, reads KAGVTQTPRYLIKTRGQQVTLSCSPISGHRSVSWYQQTPGQGLQFLFEYFSETQRNKGNFPGRFSGRQFSNSRSEMNVSTLELGDSALYLCASSLTSGYHNEQFFGPGTRLTVL.

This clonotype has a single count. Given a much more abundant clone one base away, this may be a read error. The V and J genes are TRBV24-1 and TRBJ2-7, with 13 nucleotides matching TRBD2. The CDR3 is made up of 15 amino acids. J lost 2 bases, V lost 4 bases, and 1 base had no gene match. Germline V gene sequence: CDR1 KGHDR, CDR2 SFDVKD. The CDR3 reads CATSELAGGPYEQYV. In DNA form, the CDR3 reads TGTGCCACCAGTGAACTAGCGGGAGGGCCCTACGAGCAGTACGTC.

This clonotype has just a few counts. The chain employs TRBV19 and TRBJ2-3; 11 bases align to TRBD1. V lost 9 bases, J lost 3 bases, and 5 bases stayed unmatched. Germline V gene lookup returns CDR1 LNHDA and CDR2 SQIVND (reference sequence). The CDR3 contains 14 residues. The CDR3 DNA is TGTGCCAGCCGGGACAGGGGGATTACAGATACGCAGTATTTT. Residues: CASRDRGITDTQYF. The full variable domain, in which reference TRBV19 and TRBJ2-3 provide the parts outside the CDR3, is DGGITQSPKYLFRKEGQNVTLSCEQNLNHDAMYWYRQDPGQGLRLIYYSQIVNDFQKGDIAEGYSVSREKKESFPLTVTSAQKNPTAFYLCASRDRGITDTQYFGPGTRLTVL.

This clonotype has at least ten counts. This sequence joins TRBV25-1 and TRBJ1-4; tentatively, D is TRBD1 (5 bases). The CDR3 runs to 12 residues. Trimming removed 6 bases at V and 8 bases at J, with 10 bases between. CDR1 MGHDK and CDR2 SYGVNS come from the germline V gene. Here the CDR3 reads CASRLEGEKLFF. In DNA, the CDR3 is TGTGCCAGCAGGCTGGAGGGGGAAAAACTGTTTTTT.

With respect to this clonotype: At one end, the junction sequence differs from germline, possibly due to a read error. CDR3 coding DNA: TGTGCCAACAGTGACAGGCTGGTCTCTAGGGGCTACACCTTC. Protein: CANSDRLVSRGYTF. The chain links TRBV2 to TRBJ1-2; a possible D gene is TRBD1 (6 bases). This CDR3 is built from 14 residues. Germline assignment: CDR1 SNHLY and CDR2 FYNNEI.

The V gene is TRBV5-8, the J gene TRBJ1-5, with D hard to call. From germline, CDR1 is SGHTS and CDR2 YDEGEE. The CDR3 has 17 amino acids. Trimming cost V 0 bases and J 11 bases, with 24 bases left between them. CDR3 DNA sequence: TGTGCCAGCAGCTTGGGAGGAGCTAGCGGGAGCGTCGAGACCCAGCATTTT. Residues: CASSLGGASGSVETQHF.

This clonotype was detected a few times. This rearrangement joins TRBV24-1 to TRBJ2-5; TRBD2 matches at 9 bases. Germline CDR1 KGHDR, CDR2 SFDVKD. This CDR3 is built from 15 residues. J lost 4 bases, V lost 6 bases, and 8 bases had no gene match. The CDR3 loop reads CATSYSGSVGETQYF. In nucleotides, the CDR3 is TGTGCCACCAGTTATAGCGGGAGCGTCGGAGAGACCCAGTACTTC.

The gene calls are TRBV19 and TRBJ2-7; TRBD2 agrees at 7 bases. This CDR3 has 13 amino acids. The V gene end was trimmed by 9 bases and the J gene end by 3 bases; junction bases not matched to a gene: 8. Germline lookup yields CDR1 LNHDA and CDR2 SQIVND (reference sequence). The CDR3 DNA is TGTGCCAGCAGCCCTCGGACTAGCTACGAGCAGTACTTC. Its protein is CASSPRTSYEQYF.

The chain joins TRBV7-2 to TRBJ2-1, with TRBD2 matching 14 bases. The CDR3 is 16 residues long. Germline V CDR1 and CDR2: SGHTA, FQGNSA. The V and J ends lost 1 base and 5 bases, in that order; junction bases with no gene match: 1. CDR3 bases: TGTGCCAGCAGCTTAGGACTAGCGGGAGGGAACAATGAGCAGTTCTTC. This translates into CASSLGLAGGNNEQFF.

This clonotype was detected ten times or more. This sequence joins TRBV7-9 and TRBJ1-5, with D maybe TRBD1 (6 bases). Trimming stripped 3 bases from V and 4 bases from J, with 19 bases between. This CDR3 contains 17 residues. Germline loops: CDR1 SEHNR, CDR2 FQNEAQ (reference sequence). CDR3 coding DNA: TGTGCCAGCAGCTTTTCGGTCATAGGACAGAGAAATCAGCCCCAGCATTTT. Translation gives CASSFSVIGQRNQPQHF. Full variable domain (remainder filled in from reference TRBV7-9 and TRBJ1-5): DTGVSQNPRHKITKRGQNVTFRCDPISEHNRLYWYRQTLGQGPEFLTYFQNEAQLEKSRLLSDRFSAERPKGSFSTLEIQRTEQGDSAMYLCASSFSVIGQRNQPQHFGDGTRLSIL.

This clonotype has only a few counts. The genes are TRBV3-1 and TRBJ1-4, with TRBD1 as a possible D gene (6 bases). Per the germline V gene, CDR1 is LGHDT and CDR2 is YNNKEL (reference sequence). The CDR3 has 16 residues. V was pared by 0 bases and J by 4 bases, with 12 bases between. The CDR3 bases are TGTGCCAGCAGCCAAGATTGGGGGGCGGGTAATGAAAAACTGTTTTTT. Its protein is CASSQDWGAGNEKLFF.

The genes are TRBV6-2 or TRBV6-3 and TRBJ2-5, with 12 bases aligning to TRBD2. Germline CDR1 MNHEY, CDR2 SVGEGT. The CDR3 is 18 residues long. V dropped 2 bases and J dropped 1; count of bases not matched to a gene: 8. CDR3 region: CASSYPTSGGPLQETQYF. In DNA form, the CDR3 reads TGTGCCAGCAGTTACCCGACTAGCGGGGGACCTCTCCAAGAGACCCAGTACTTC.

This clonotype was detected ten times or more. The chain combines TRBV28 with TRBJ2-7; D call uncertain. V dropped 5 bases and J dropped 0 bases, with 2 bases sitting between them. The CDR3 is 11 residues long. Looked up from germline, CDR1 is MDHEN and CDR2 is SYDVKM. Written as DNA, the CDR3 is TGTGCCAGCAGTCGCTCCTACGAGCAGTACGTC. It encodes CASSRSYEQYV.

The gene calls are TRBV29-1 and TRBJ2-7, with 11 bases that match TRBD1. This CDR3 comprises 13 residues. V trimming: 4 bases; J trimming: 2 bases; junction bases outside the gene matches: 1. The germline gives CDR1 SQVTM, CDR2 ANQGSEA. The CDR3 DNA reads TGCAGCGTTGTGGGACAGGGGGCCTACGAGCAGTACTTC. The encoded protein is CSVVGQGAYEQYF.

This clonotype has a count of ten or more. CDR3 loop: CASSPPGQGFTGELFF. The CDR3, as DNA: TGTGCCAGCAGCCCTCCGGGACAGGGCTTCACCGGGGAGCTGTTTTTT. The chain has TRBV12-3 or TRBV12-4 and TRBJ2-2; 9 positions agree with TRBD1. The CDR3 contains 16 residues. The ends lost 6 bases at V and 4 bases at J; junction bases unmatched: 9.

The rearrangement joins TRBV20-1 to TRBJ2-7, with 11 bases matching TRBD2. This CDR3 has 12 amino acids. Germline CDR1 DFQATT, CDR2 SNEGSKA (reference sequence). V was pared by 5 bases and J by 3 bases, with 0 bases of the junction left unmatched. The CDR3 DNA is TGCAGTGCTGGGACTAGCGGCTACGAGCAGTACTTC. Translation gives CSAGTSGYEQYF.

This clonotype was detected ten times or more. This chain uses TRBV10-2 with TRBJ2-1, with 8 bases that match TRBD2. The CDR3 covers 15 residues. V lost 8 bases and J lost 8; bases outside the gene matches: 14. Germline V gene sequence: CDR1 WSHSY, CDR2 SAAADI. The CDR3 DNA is TGCGCCAGCGTGGTAGCGGGATATCTCGTTTATGAGCAGTTCTTC. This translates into CASVVAGYLVYEQFF.